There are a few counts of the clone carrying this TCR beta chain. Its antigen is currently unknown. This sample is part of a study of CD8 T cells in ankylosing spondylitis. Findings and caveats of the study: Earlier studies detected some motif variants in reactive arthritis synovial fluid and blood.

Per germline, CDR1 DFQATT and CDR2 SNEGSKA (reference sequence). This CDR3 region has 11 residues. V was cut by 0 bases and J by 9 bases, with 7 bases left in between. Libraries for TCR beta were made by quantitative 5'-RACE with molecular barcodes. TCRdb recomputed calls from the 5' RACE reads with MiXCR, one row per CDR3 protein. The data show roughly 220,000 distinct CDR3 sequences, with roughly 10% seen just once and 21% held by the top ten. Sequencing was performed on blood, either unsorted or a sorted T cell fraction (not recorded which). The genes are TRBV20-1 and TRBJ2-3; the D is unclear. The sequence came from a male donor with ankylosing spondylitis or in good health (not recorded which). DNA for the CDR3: TGCAGTGCTAGAGATACGCAAACGCAGTATTTT. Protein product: CSARDTQTQYF.